This TCR beta chain derives from a study of cytomegalovirus exposure and HLA in healthy donors. Germline V gene lookup returns CDR1 MDHEN and CDR2 SYDVKM. The V segment lost 7 bases and the J segment 8 bases; nucleotides outside the gene matches: 8. This CDR3 region has 13 residues. Method: immunoSEQ multiplex PCR; TCRdb's copy keeps in-frame clones and lacks some. The data show roughly 330,000 clones, about nine tenths seen once. The genes are TRBV28 and TRBJ2-1; 7 bases match TRBD1. Sequencing used PBMCs. The receptor comes from a woman aged 25-40 years in good health and CMV-seropositive. Written as DNA, the CDR3 is TGTGCCAGCACCCTGACAGGGTTCGATGAGCAGTTCTTC. It codes for CASTLTGFDEQFF.